Listed below are T cell receptor beta chains from one sample, sequenced in a study of CD8 T cells in Susac syndrome. TCRdb re-analysed the immunoSEQ multiplex PCR reads in MiXCR, keeping a single row per CDR3 protein. The table lists fewer than 250,000 distinct CDR3 sequences, 85% to 95% of them singletons, with approximately 0.1% in the top ten. Material: CD4+ T cells from PBMCs. The receptors were sampled from a human donor in good health. Each CDR3 is given with its conserved first and last residue.

j_call v_call cdr3_length cdr3_aa
TRBJ2-7 TRBV29-1 14 CSVEGGRGSYEQYF
TRBJ1-1 TRBV16 14 CASSQFRGNTEAFF
TRBJ1-2 TRBV20-1 11 CSASRVDGYTF
TRBJ2-5 TRBV3-1 17 CASSHSGLVGLKETQYF
TRBJ1-4 TRBV30 16 CAWSAAVAGRNEKLFF
TRBJ1-5 TRBV6-2/TRBV6-3 13 CASRGQGGQPQHF
TRBJ2-1 TRBV28 14 CASVTSGAYNEQFF
TRBJ1-6 TRBV7-3 14 CASSQRVGNSPLHF
TRBJ2-2 TRBV9 16 CASSATTGWGGGELFF
TRBJ2-5 TRBV7-6 14 CASSLREWGETQYF
TRBJ2-1 TRBV20-1 12 CSAAGSGVEQFF
TRBJ1-1 TRBV7-2 15 CASSFDRGRNTEAFF
TRBJ1-5 TRBV20-1 13 CSAPSPGSQPQHF
TRBJ2-2 TRBV19 14 CASSILGGPGELFF
TRBJ2-7 TRBV19 13 CASSIGGTYEQYF
TRBJ1-2 TRBV5-6 14 CASSLPSTAGGYTF
TRBJ2-2 TRBV6-5 15 CASSYMGGNTGELFF
TRBJ1-1 TRBV7-6 13 CASSLVKNTEAFF
TRBJ2-7 TRBV10-3 11 CAISGLYEQYF
TRBJ1-1 TRBV7-8 13 CTSSLEGDREAFF
TRBJ1-6 TRBV20-1 13 CSARDSHNSPLHF
TRBJ1-3 TRBV6-6 12 CASSYSSYTIYF
TRBJ2-1 TRBV5-6 16 CASSLRLTISKNEQFF
TRBJ2-5 TRBV19 14 CASSNGGIQETQYF
TRBJ2-2 TRBV5-1 14 CASSLGGGSGELFF
TRBJ1-5 TRBV27 14 CASGMGLGNQPQHF
TRBJ2-7 TRBV15 13 CATSRGHIYEQYF
TRBJ2-1 TRBV5-6 16 CASSFDSGGSYNEQFF
TRBJ1-5 TRBV29-1 12 CSVRTANQPQHF
TRBJ1-5 TRBV20-1 16 CSAREGGLGSNQPQHF
TRBJ2-2 TRBV6-6 14 CASSYEDRTGELFF
TRBJ2-2 TRBV27 14 CASSPLGAPGELFF
TRBJ2-6 TRBV2 13 CASNVEKANVLTF
TRBJ1-3 TRBV21-1 15 CASRARGGPGNTIYF
TRBJ2-6 TRBV28 18 CASSPGTGGLFGANVLTF
TRBJ1-1 TRBV5-1 17 CASSGPWTAGMNTEAFF
TRBJ2-5 TRBV5-1 14 CASSPEVTGETQYF
TRBJ2-7 TRBV6-5 15 CASSYSSRGPYEQYF
TRBJ2-1 TRBV7-9 15 CASLIKVPYGNEQFF
TRBJ2-7 TRBV28 13 CASSPGGLDEQYF
TRBJ1-5 TRBV6-5 12 CASSYRGGPQHF
TRBJ1-5 TRBV12-3/TRBV12-4 15 CASTFGQGPNQPQHF
TRBJ2-7 TRBV6-2/TRBV6-3 14 CASSRSSGSYEQYF
TRBJ1-4 TRBV19 14 CASTSPGAWEKLFF
TRBJ1-1 TRBV14 15 CASSQSLGLNTEAFF
TRBJ2-2 TRBV5-1 14 CASSPGLLGGELFF
TRBJ2-5 TRBV7-8 16 CASSLGGGVNEETQYF
TRBJ1-6 TRBV20-1 14 CSASPAAPISPLHF
TRBJ1-1 TRBV20-1 15 CSALDRGREHTEAFF
TRBJ2-1 TRBV20-1 11 CSEGSYNEQFF
TRBJ1-5 TRBV6-1 15 CASSEASGTNQPQHF
TRBJ1-1 TRBV18 15 CASSPYEGKDTEAFF
TRBJ1-3 TRBV18 18 CASSPKATGGLSGNTIYF